This T cell receptor beta chain was sequenced in a study of blood T cell repertoires in COVID-19. Germline V CDR1 and CDR2: SGHTA, FQGNSA. This CDR3 has 16 residues. V lost 1 base and J lost 1, with 13 bases in between. This clone was seen only once. Authors' processing steps: Amplification of reference gene primers provided the estimated nucleated cell counts. Sequencing used immunoSEQ multiplex PCR; TCRdb keeps in-frame clones, though not all of them. That table furnishes V, J and clone size, whereas the DNA furnished D and trimming. Seen here are some 150,000 clones, around 86% observed once, and the top ten hold 2.5%.

The source material was peripheral blood. The sequence came from a man aged 45 to 65 with active COVID-19. This chain uses TRBV7-2 with TRBJ1-1, with D perhaps TRBD1 (5 bases). In DNA form, the CDR3 reads TGTGCCAGCAGCTTAGTTCAGGGCCTTGAGAACACTGAAGCTTTCTTT. Translating gives CASSLVQGLENTEAFF.